This entry lists 4 T cell receptor beta chains sequenced from one sample in a study of cytotoxic CD8 clonotypes in ibrutinib-treated CLL. Using immunoSEQ multiplex PCR, the repertoire was profiled, and TCRdb retains in-frame clones only, with some absent. The sample includes some 310,000 clones, just under 80% of them seen just once. The sample here was PBMCs, taken before ibrutinib treatment. The receptors were sampled from a human donor with chronic lymphocytic leukemia.

The chain employs TRBV28 and TRBJ1-1; D not resolved. Germline CDR1 reads MDHEN; CDR2 reads SYDVKM. With 3 bases removed from V and 5 bases from J, the gap between germline ends came to 10 bases. The CDR3 totals 13 residues. CDR3 residues: CASSLLLLTEAFF. The CDR3 DNA reads as TGTGCCAGCAGTTTGTTGTTGTTGACTGAAGCTTTCTTT.

The CDR3 DNA is TGTGCCACTTGTGACGGGAGTGGAACTGAAGCTTTCTTT. It encodes CATCDGSGTEAFF. V gene TRBV15 combines with J gene TRBJ1-1; D remains ambiguous. The CDR3 spans 13 residues. The germline V gene encodes CDR1 LNHNV and CDR2 YYDKDF (reference sequence). The V and J ends lost 9 bases and 5 bases respectively, with 16 bases between them. Full variable domain (outside the CDR3, taken from reference TRBV15 and TRBJ1-1): DAMVIQNPRYQVTQFGKPVTLSCSQTLNHNVMYWYQQKSSQAPKLLFHYYDKDFNNEADTPDNFQSRRPNTSFCFLDIRSPGLGDTAMYLCATCDGSGTEAFFGQGTRLTVV.

The CDR3 DNA is TGTGCCATCAGTGAGTCATCCCTACTAGCGGGAAACACAGATACGCAGTATTTT. This codes for CAISESSLLAGNTDTQYF. The chain carries TRBV10-3 and TRBJ2-3; TRBD2 matches at 10 bases. Per the germline V gene, CDR1 is ENHRY and CDR2 is SYGVKD. V was clipped by 0 bases and J by 2 bases; unmatched bases: 8. This CDR3 is built from 18 residues.

This chain connects TRBV5-8 to TRBJ2-7; 12 nucleotides align to TRBD2. J lost 3 bases, V lost 0 bases, and 1 base had no gene match. This CDR3 spans 15 amino acids. From germline, CDR1 is SGHTS and CDR2 YDEGEE. Here the CDR3 DNA reads TGTGCCAGCAGCTTGGGACTAGCGGGAGTCTACGAGCAGTACTTC. Its translation is CASSLGLAGVYEQYF. The variable domain in full, completed from reference TRBV5-8 and TRBJ2-7, reads EAGVTQSPTHLIKTRGQQATLRCSPISGHTSVYWYQQALGLGLQFLLWYDEGEERNRGNFPPRFSGRQFPNYSSELNVNALELEDSALYLCASSLGLAGVYEQYFGPGTRLTVT.